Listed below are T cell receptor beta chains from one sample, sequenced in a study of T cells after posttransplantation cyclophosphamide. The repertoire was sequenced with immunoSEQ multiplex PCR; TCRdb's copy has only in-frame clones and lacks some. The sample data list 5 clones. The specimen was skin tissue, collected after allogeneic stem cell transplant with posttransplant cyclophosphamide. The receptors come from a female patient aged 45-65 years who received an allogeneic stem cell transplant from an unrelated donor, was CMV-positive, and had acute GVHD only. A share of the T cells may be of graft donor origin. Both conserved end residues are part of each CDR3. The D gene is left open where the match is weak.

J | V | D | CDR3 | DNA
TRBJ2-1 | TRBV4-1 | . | CASSPFTGNHEQFF | TGCGCCAGCAGCCCTTTCACGGGGAACCATGAGCAGTTCTTC
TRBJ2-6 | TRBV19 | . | CASSGLVKSQSRANVLTF | TGTGCCAGTAGTGGGCTTGTGAAATCACAAAGTCGGGCCAACGTCCTGACTTTC